One T cell receptor (beta chain) is described in this entry. The target antigen is unknown. This record comes from a study of beta chain features in type 1 diabetes. Study-wide results and limits: Across all four CD4+ subsets, people with type 1 diabetes showed modestly shorter TCRB CDR3s. Relative to healthy donors, patients appeared to have naive, central memory and Treg TCRB repertoires that were more similar.

Germline CDR1 and CDR2: SNHLY and FYNNEI. This CDR3 has 14 amino acids. With V trimmed by 1 base and J by 1 base, 1 base remained unmatched. cDNA synthesis used the whole RNA isolate, giving expressed TCRB sequences. Profiled with immunoSEQ multiplex PCR; TCRdb holds only in-frame clones, not every one. The repertoire includes some 640,000 clones, over 11% of them detected once, and approximately 0.042% sits in the top ten. CD45RO/CCR7/CD25/CD127/CD95/CD27 staining was used to isolate CD4+ naive, central memory, regulatory and stem cell-like memory cells by sorting. The sample was naive CD4+ T cells from blood. This TCR came from a man aged 18 to 30 with type 1 diabetes. V and J are TRBV2 and TRBJ2-7, with 7 bases matching TRBD2. For the CDR3, the DNA is TGTGCCAGCAGTGAAGAGCGGGGTTCCTACGAGCAGTACTTC. Residues: CASSEERGSYEQYF.